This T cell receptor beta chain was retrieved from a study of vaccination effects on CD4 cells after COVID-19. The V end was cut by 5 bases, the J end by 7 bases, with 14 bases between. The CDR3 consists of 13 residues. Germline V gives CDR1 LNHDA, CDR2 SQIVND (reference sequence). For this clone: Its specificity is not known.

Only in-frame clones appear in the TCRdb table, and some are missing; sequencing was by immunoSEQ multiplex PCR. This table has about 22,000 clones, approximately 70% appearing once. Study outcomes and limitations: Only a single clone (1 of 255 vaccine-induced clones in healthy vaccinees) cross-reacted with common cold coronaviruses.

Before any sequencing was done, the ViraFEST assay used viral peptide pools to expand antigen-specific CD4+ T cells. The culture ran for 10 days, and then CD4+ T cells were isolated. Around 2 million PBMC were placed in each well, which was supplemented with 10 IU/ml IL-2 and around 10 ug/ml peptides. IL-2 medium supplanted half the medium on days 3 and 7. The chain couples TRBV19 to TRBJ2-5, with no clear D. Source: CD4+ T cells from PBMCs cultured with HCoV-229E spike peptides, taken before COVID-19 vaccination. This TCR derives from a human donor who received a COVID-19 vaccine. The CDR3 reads CASSPIGEATQYF. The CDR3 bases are TGTGCCAGTAGTCCCATAGGAGAAGCGACCCAGTACTTC.